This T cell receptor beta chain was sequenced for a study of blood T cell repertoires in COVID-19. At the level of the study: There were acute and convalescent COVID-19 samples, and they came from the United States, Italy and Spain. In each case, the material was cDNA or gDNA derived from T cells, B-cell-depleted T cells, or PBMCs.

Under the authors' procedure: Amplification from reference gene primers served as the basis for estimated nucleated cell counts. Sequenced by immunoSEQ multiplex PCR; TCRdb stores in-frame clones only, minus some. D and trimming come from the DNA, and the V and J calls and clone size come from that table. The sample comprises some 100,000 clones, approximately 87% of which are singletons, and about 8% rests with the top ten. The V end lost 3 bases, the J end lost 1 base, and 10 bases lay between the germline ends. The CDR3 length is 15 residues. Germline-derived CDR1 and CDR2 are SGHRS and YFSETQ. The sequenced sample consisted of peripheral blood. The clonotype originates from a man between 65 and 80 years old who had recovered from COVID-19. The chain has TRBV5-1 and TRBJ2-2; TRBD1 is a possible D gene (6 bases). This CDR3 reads CASSSLTGNTGELFF. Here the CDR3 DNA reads TGCGCCAGCAGCTCCCTGACAGGGAACACCGGGGAGCTGTTTTTT.